This T cell receptor beta chain appears in the sequencing data of a study of cytomegalovirus exposure and HLA in healthy donors. Study-wide results and limits: Reportedly, diagnosis of cytomegalovirus status by the classifier showed high specificity and sensitivity. Upon later analysis, TCR association rates were observed to vary by HLA locus, being highest for DRB1 and lowest for HLA-C.

PCR was performed using 60 Vbeta and 13 Jbeta primers. Clones were read by immunoSEQ multiplex PCR, and TCRdb kept only the in-frame ones, dropping some. This table has under 200,000 clones, approximately 82% appearing once. This clone was detected only a few times. The antigen remains undetermined. The CDR3 sequence is 14 residues long. V lost 4 bases to trimming and J lost 2 bases, with 6 bases between them. Looked up from germline, CDR1 is MGHRA and CDR2 is YSYEKL. This clonotype was obtained from a woman aged 18-29 years in good health and CMV-seronegative. The specimen sequenced was PBMCs. This sequence joins TRBV4-1 and TRBJ2-6; the D gene is possibly TRBD2 (5 bases). CDR3 sequence: CASSLGAGANVLTF. In DNA form, the CDR3 reads TGCGCCAGCAGCCTCGGGGCTGGGGCCAACGTCCTGACTTTC.